The T cell receptor beta chain described here comes from a study of T-cell memory formation after mild COVID-19 (TCRdb year 2021). About the full investigation: TCR sequence clusters from the two donors were found to be largely donor specific. In a couple of donors, T-cell clones that expanded and contracted after mild COVID-19 were followed by sequencing TCRalpha and TCRbeta repertoires longitudinally. The cohort comprised two young, previously healthy adult volunteers, one female and one male.

Comment on this clonotype: What this receptor recognizes is not known. No quality values exist for individual bases; no much larger clone is one base distant.

The V end loses 5 bases and the J end loses 3 bases, and a stretch of 8 bases separates them. Based on the germline V gene, the CDR1 and CDR2 sequences are SGHAT and FQNNGV. The CDR3 starts with the cysteine, ends with the valine, and has 12 residues. CDR3 DNA only is kept here, 36 bases in frame from base 1. PBMCs were isolated by Ficoll-Paque density gradient centrifugation. For sequencing, an Illumina NovaSeq 6000 was employed. Using 5'RACE with constant-segment primers, TCRalpha and TCRbeta cDNA libraries were constructed, with sample barcodes and unique molecular identifiers added in the process. Trizol reagent was used to extract RNA from every sample. Amplification of the libraries took two PCR steps, and the second step added a second sample barcode plus Illumina TruSeq adapters. Sequencing of the libraries was done on an Illumina NovaSeq, producing 2 x 150 bp paired-end reads. The source study handled its data this way. Demultiplexing of reads and collapsing into UMI-guided consensus sequences were performed with migec v1.2.7. Using mixcr v2.1.11, UMI consensuses were aligned to TRA and TRB V and J templates and then assembled into clonotypes. Expanded or contracted clonotypes were those called significant by both edgeR and NoisET, with noise models trained on biological replicates. For edgeR calls, a false discovery rate-adjusted p below 0.01 and a log2 fold-change threshold of 1 were applied. PCA with hierarchical clustering of max-normalized trajectories of the 1000 most abundant clonotypes was used as exploratory dynamics analysis. Separately sequenced CD4+ and CD8+ repertoires were used to assign a CD4 or CD8 phenotype to each responding clone. TCRdb reprocessing: public reads trimmed at Q25 with fastp, clones called with MiXCR, in-frame beta chains kept. For every CDR3 protein sequence, its rows merge into one entry that carries the most common genes and DNA. These V and J calls derive from TCRdb rather than the authors' analysis. In this sample the table shows some 290,000 distinct CDR3 sequences, around 15% of which occur a single time. The top ten constitute roughly 20% of the sample.

Summary of the overall study and its limitations: SARS-CoV-2 specificity was not confirmed for the second-wave clones peaking on day 37. From day 15 to 85, contracting clones showed balanced CD4/CD8 phenotypes, whereas a second wave of clones that expanded from day 15 to 37 leaned towards CD4+. Contracting CD4+ clones were located mainly in the CM and EM memory subsets, whereas CD8+ clones were found to be enriched in EMRA. Only two mild cases were covered in the study, and larger cohorts including severe cases with pre-infection samples were considered necessary. Some responding clones were detected in pre-infection memory, which suggested that pre-existing cross-reactive memory T cells had joined the SARS-CoV-2 response.

Material: PBMCs or a T cell subset sorted from them (not recorded which). The clonotype was recovered from a man younger than 35 who had mild COVID-19 (a few samples of this study predate the infection). The sample titles of this study are shuffled in the database, so cell type and time point are left out; the donor was told from shared clones. Rearrangement joined TRBV11-2 to TRBJ2-7, with the D segment identity uncertain. The nucleotides are TGTGCCAGCAGCCCGGACGTCTACGAGCAGTACGTC. Its protein is CASSPDVYEQYV.